This T cell receptor beta chain came from a study of tissue T cells after allogeneic stem cell transplantation (dated by TCRdb to between 2021 and 2024). Regarding the study in general: Using research autopsies of patients with and without GVHD, plus mouse models of GVHD, the study profiled TCR beta repertoires across many tissues. The human arm was conducted as a prospective observational study, and neither blinding nor randomization was performed. What the study reported, not specific to this receptor: Within patients, how anatomically similar tissues were was a major factor shaping TCR repertoire composition, regardless of disease or transplant status. The patient cohort was small and varied clinically, and sampling depth was recognized as a limitation. In both patients and mice, only a limited portion of the TCR repertoire detected in tissues was captured by blood and spleen T cells. Which tissue TCRs were alloreactive or antigen-specific was not determined in the study, and some of the clones might have been host cells that persisted. Only a few T cell clones appeared in more than one patient, yet motif-based clustering showed tissue-specific repertoire signatures that were shared between patients.

Turning to this clone: The clone's antigen remains unknown. Gene names and germline sequences here are all drawn from mouse data. The observed sequence ends 1 residue before the CDR3 terminus, with the missing tail filled in from the germline J gene.

What this sample's time point label stands for: mouse harvest day 14 after allogeneic transplant. Mouse grafts consisting of 10^7 T-cell-depleted bone marrow cells combined with 10^6 splenic CD5+ T cells were administered by tail vein injection. A major MHC-mismatch B6 (H2b) into BALB/c (H2d) model was used to model mouse GVHD, and tissues were profiled at day 7 or 14. On day 7 or 14 post-transplant, mouse tissues and retro-orbital blood were harvested with separate sterile tools for each animal, and livers were flushed beforehand. Before genomic DNA isolation with the DNeasy Blood & Tissue Kit, mouse tissues were minced with razor blades in buffered saline. Between the V and J ends, shortened by 6 bases and 2 bases respectively, the junction contains 10 bases. Including cysteine and phenylalanine, the CDR3 has 13 amino acids. Of the CDR3's DNA, 36 bases were read; they are in frame from base 1. For CDR1 and CDR2, the germline V gene (reference sequence) lists SNHLY and FYNGKV.

The method behind the library was the immunoSEQ multiplex PCR assay. TCRbeta CDR3 sequencing was done by Adaptive Biotechnologies at survey depth, reporting CDR3 sequences, V/J genes, productive frequency and template counts. TCR beta CDR3 regions were amplified from genomic DNA rather than RNA. The published analysis was carried out like this. Jensen-Shannon divergence was used to quantify pairwise repertoire overlap between tissues, with a value of 1 meaning complete divergence and a value of 0 meaning identical repertoires. Tissues were clustered by single-linkage agglomerative hierarchical clustering of pairwise JSD values and displayed as dendrograms. GLIPH2 was run on all patient samples with simulation_depth 1000, kmer_min_depth 3 and cdr3_length_cutoff 8, and groups with more than two unique CDR3s were retained. A standardized tissue-overlap score was calculated by extrapolating Jaccard GLIPH-group overlap across patients to a standard repertoire size of 1000 clones. Associations of diversity with clinical or experimental variables used linear mixed-effect models with tissue fixed effects and individual random effects. The immuneACCESS repertoire file appears here via TCRdb, limited to in-frame rearrangements. These files lack a portion of the clones; in checked studies, under half of the deficit traces to unresolved V genes, and the cause of the others is not known. V and J calls plus clone size are reproduced from that table; the DNA served to infer D and trimming. The sample contains about 1,900 clones, around 42% of them found a single time. Around 20% of the sample is in the top ten clones.

The chain links TRBV3 with TRBJ1-1; the D gene is not confidently resolved. Sequenced input: lymph node tissue. The receptor was isolated from a female BALB/c mouse given C57BL/6 T cells with graft-versus-host disease after an allogeneic hematopoietic cell transplant. The sequenced CDR3 bases are TGTGCCAGCAGTCCGGGCTATAACACAGAAGTCTTC. The resulting protein is CASSPGYNTEVF. The full CDR3 protein reads CASSPGYNTEVFF.